The present entry profiles one TCR beta chain with its context. Germline V gene sequence: CDR1 LGHDT, CDR2 YNNKEL (reference sequence). Deletions cut 0 bases from V and 5 bases from J, with 10 bases between. The CDR3 covers 15 residues. The data were taken from a study of blood T cell repertoires in COVID-19. The wider study: The United States, Italy and Spain were the sources of the acute and convalescent COVID-19 samples. The analysed material was cDNA or gDNA that came from T cells, B-cell-depleted T cells, or PBMCs.

Method: immunoSEQ multiplex PCR; TCRdb's copy keeps in-frame clones and lacks some. This sample carries fewer than 200,000 clones, about nine tenths of them seen once, and the ten largest clones take less than 25%. The sequencing input was peripheral blood. V and J are TRBV3-1 (or the pseudogene TRBV3-2) and TRBJ1-4, with D possibly TRBD1 on 5 matching bases. This clonotype originated in a man between 65 and 79 years old with active or convalescent COVID-19. The CDR3 protein is CASSQEGAGNEKLFF. For the CDR3, the DNA is TGTGCCAGCAGCCAAGAAGGGGCCGGCAATGAAAAACTGTTTTTT.